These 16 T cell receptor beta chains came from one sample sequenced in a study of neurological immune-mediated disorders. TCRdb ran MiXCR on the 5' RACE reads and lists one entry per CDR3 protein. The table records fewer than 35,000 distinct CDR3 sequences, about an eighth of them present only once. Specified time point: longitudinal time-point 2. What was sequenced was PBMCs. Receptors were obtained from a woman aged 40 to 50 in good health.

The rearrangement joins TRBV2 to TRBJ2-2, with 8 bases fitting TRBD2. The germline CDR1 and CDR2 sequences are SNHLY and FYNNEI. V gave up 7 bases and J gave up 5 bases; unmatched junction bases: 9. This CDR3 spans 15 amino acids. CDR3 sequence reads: CASTQGLGNTGELFF. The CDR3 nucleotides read TGTGCCAGCACCCAGGGACTAGGGAATACCGGGGAGCTGTTTTTT.

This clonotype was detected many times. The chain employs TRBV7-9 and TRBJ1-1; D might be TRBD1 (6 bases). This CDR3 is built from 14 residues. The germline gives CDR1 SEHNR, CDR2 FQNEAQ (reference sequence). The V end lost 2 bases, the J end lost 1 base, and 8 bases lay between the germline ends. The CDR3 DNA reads TGTGCCAGCAGCTTATTGGGACAGAACACTGAAGCTTTCTTT. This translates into CASSLLGQNTEAFF.

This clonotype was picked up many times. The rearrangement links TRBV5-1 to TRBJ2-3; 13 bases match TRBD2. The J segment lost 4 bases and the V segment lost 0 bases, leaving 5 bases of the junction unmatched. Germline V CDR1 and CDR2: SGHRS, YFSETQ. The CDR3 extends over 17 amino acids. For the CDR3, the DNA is TGCGCCAGCAGCTTGGCTACTAGCGGGAGGGCGGCAGATACGCAGTATTTT. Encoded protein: CASSLATSGRAADTQYF.

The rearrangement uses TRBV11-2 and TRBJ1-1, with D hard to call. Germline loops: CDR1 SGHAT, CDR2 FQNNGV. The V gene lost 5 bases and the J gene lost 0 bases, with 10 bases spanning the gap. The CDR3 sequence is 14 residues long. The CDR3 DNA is TGTGCCAGCAGCCTCGGGAATTTGAACACTGAAGCTTTCTTT. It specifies CASSLGNLNTEAFF.

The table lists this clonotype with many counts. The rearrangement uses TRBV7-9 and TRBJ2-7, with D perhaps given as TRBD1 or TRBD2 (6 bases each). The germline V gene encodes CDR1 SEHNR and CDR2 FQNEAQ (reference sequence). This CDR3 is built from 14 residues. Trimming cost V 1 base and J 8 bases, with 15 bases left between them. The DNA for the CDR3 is TGTGCCAGCAGCTTAGTCACCCCCGGGGGCAAGCAGTACTTC. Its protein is CASSLVTPGGKQYF. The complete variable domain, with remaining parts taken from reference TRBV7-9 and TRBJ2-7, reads DTGVSQNPRHKITKRGQNVTFRCDPISEHNRLYWYRQTLGQGPEFLTYFQNEAQLEKSRLLSDRFSAERPKGSFSTLEIQRTEQGDSAMYLCASSLVTPGGKQYFGPGTRLTVT.

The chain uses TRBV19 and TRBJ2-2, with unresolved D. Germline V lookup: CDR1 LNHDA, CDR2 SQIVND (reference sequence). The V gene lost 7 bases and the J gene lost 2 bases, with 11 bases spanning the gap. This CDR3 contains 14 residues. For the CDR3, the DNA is TGTGCCAGTATATGGGCAGGTAACACCGGGGAGCTGTTTTTT. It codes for CASIWAGNTGELFF.

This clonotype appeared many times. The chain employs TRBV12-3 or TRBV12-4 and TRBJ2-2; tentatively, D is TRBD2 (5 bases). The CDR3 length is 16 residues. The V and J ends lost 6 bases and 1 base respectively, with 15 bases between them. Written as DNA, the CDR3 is TGTGCCAGCAGCATATGGTCTGGACTGAACACCGGGGAGCTGTTTTTT. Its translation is CASSIWSGLNTGELFF.

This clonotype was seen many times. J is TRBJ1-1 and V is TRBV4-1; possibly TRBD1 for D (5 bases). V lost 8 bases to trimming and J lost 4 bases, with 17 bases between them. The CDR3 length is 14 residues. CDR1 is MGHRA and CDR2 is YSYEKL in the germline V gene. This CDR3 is CASGFTQVPTEAFF. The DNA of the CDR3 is TGCGCCAGCGGTTTTACACAGGTCCCCACTGAAGCTTTCTTT.

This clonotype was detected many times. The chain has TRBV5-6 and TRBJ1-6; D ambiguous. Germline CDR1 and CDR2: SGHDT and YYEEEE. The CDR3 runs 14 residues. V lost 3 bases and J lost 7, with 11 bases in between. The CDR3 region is CASSYSGSNSPLHF. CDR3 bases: TGTGCCAGCAGCTATTCCGGGAGCAATTCACCCCTCCACTTT.

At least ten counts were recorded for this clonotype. The CDR3 loop reads CATSDDRGQGYTF. CDR3 DNA sequence: TGTGCCACCAGTGATGACAGGGGGCAAGGCTACACCTTC. The chain couples TRBV24-1 to TRBJ1-2; TRBD1 matches 10 bases. The CDR3 runs 13 residues. Germline CDR1 KGHDR, CDR2 SFDVKD. V was clipped by 3 bases and J by 8 bases; unmatched bases: 2.

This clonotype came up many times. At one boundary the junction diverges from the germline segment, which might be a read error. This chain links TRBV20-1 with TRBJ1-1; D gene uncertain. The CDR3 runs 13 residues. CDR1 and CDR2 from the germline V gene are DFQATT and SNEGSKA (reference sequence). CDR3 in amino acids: CSARVGVNTEAFF. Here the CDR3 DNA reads TGCAGTGCCAGAGTTGGGGTGAACACTGAAGCTTTCTTT.

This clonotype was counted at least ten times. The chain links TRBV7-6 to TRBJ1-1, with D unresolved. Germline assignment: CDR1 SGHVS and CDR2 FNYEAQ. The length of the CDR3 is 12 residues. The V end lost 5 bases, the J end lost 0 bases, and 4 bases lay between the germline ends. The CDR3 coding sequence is TGTGCCAGCAGCCGTATGAACACTGAAGCTTTCTTT. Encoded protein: CASSRMNTEAFF.

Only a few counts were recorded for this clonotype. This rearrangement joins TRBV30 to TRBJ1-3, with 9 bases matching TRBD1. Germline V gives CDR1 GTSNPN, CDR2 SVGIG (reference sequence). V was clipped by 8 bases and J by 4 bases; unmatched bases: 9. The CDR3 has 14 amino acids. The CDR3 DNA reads TGTGCCCAGGGACAGGGCTTGTCCGGAAACACCATATATTTT. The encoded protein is CAQGQGLSGNTIYF.

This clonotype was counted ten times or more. CDR3 nucleotide sequence: TGTGCCAGCAGTTGGGCAGATACGCAGTATTTT. Residues: CASSWADTQYF. The V call is TRBV12-3 or TRBV12-4, the J call TRBJ2-3; no clear D gene. The CDR3 is made up of 11 amino acids. V was trimmed by 4 bases and J by 4 bases, leaving 3 bases between them.

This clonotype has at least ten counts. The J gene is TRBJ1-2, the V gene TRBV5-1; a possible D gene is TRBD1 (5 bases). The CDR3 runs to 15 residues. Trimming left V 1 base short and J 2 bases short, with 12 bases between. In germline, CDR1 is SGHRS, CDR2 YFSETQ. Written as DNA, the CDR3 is TGCGCCAGCAGCTTGACCAACCGACAGAACTATGGCTACACCTTC. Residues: CASSLTNRQNYGYTF.

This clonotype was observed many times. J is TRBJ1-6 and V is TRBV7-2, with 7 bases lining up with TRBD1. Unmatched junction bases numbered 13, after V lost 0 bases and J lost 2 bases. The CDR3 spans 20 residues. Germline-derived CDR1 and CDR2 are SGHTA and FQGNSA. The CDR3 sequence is CASSLAPVGPGTAYNSPLHF. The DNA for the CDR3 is TGTGCCAGCAGCTTAGCGCCCGTAGGCCCGGGGACAGCCTATAATTCACCCCTCCACTTT.